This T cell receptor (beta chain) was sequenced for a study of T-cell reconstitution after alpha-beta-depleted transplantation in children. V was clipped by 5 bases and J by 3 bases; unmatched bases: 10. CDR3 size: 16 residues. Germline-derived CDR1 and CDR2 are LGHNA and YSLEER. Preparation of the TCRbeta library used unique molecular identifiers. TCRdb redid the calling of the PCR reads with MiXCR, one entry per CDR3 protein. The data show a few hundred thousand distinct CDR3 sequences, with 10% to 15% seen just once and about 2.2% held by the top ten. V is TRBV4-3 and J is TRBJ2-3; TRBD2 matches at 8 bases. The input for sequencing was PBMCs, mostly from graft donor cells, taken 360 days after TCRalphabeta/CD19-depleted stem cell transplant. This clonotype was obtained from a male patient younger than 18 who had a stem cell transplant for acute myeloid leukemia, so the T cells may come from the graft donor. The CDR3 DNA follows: TGCGCCAGCAGCATGGCCCAGGCTAGCGGGACAGATACGCAGTATTTT. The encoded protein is CASSMAQASGTDTQYF.